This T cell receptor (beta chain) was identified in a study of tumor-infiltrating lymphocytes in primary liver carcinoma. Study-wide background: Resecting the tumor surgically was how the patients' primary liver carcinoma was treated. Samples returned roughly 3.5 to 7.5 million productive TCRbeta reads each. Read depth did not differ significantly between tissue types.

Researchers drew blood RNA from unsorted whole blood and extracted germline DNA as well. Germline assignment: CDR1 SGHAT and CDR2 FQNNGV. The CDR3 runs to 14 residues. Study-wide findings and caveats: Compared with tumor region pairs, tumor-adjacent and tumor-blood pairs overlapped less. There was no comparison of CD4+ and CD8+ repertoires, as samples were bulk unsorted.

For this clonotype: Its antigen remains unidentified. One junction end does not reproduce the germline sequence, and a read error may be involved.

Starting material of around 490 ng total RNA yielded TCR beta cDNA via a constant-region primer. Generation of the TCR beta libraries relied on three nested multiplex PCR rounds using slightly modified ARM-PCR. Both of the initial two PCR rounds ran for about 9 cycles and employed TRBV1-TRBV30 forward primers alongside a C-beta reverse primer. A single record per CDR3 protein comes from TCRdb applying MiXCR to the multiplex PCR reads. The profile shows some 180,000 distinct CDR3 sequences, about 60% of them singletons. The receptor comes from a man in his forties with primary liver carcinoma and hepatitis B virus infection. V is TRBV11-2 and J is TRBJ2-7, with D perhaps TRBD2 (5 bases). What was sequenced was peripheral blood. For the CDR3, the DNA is TGTGCCAGCATCTTGTCACTAGTCTCCCACGAGCAGTACTTC. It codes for CASILSLVSHEQYF. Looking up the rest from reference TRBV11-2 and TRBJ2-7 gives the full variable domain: EAGVAQSPRYKIIEKRQSVAFWCNPISGHATLYWYQQILGQGPKLLIQFQNNGVVDDSQLPKDRFSAERLKGVDSTLKIQPAKLEDSAVYLCASILSLVSHEQYFGPGTRLTVT.